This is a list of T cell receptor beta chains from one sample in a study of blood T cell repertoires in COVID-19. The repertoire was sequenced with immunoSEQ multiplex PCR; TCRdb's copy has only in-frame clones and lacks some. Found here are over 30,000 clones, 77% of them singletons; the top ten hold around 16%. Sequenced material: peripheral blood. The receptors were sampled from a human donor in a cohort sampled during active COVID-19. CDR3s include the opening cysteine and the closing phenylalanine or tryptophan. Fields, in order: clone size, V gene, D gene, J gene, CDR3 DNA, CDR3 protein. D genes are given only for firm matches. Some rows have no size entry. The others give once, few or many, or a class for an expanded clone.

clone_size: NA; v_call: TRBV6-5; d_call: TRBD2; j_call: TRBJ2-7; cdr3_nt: TGTGCCAGCAGGGAGACTAGCGGGATCCCCTACGAGCAGTACTTC; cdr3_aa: CASRETSGIPYEQYF
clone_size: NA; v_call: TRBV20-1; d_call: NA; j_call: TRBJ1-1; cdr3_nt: TGCAGTGCTCCCGTAAACACTGAAGCTTTCTTT; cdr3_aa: CSAPVNTEAFF
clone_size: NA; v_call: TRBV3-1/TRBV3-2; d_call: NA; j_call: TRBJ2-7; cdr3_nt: TGTGCCAGCAGCCCCACAGTCCTCTCGGGGGAGCAGTACTTC; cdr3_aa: CASSPTVLSGEQYF
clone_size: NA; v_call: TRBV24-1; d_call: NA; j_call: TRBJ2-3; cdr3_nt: TGTGCCACCAGCTCGACTACACGGTCCGATACGCAGTATTTT; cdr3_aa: CATSSTTRSDTQYF
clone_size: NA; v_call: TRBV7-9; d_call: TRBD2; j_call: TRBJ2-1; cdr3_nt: TGTGCCAGCAGCTTATATTGGGGACTAGCGGGAGTAAATGAGCAGTTCTTC; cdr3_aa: CASSLYWGLAGVNEQFF
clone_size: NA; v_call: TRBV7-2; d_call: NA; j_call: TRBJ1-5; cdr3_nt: TGTGCCAGCAGGGCGACCGGAGTCAATCAGCCCCAGCATTTT; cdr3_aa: CASRATGVNQPQHF
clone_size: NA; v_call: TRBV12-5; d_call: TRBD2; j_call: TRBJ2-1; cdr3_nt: TGTGCTAGTGGTTTGGTAGCGGGCGCGGGGGGGCGGAATGAGCAGTTCTTC; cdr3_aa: CASGLVAGAGGRNEQFF
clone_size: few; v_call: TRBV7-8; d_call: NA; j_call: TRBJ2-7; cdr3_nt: TGTGCCAGCAGCTTAGTAGCCCTAGCCTACGAGCAGTACTTC; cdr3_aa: CASSLVALAYEQYF
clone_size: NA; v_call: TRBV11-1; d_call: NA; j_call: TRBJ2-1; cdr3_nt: TGTGCCAGCAACCCCGGGGGTAGCTATCATGAGCAGTTCTTC; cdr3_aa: CASNPGGSYHEQFF
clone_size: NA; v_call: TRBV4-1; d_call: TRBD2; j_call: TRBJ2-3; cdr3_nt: TGCGCCAGCAGTCACATCATCCTAGCGGGGGGAACAGATACGCAGTATTTT; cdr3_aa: CASSHIILAGGTDTQYF
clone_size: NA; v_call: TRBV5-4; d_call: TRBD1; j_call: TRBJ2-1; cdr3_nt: TGTGCCAGCAGCCGGAAGGACAGGGCGAGGAATGAGCAGTTCTTC; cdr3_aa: CASSRKDRARNEQFF
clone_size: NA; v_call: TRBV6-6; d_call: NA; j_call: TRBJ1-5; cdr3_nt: TGTGCCAGCAGTTACTCGGGAGCAGGGGAAGGGCCCCAGCATTTT; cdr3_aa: CASSYSGAGEGPQHF
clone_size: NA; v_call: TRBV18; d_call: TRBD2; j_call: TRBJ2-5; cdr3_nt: TGTGCCAGCTCACCCGGGGGGGCCGGGGAGACCCAGTACTTC; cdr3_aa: CASSPGGAGETQYF
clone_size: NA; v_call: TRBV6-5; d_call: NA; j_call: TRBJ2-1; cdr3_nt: TGTGCCAGCAGTTACCTAGACCGTCGCGATGAGCAGTTCTTC; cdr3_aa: CASSYLDRRDEQFF
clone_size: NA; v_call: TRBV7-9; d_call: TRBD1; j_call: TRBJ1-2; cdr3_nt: TGTGCCAGCAGCTTAGGTCAGGGGGAGTACACCTTC; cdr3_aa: CASSLGQGEYTF
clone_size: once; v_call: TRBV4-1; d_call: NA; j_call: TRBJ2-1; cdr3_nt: TGCGCCAGCAGCCAAGTCCAGGGGAGATACAATGAGCAGTTCTTC; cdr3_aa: CASSQVQGRYNEQFF
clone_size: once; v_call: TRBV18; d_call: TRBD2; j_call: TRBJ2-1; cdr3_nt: TGTGCCAGCTCACCCGCGGGGGGCGGGCTACATAATGAGCAGTTCTTC; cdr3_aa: CASSPAGGGLHNEQFF
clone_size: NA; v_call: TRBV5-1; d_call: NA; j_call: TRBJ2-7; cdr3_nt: TGCGCCAGCAGCTTGGATACTTCATCCTACGAGCAGTACTTC; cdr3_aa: CASSLDTSSYEQYF
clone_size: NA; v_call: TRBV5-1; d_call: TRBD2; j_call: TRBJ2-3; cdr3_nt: TGCGCCAGCAGCCCCGGGGCTGGCGCGGGGAGGGCAGATACGCAGTATTTT; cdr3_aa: CASSPGAGAGRADTQYF
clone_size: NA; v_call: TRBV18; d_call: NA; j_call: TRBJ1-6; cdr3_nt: TGTGCCAGCTCACCCAAGGGGAAGAATTCACCCCTCCACTTT; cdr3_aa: CASSPKGKNSPLHF
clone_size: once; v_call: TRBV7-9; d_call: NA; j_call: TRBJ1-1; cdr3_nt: TGTGCCAGCAGCTTAAGCCTGAACACTGAAGCTTTCTTT; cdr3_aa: CASSLSLNTEAFF
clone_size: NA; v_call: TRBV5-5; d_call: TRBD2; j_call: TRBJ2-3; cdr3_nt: TGTGCCAGCAGCGTGAGCGGGAGTAGCACAGATACGCAGTATTTT; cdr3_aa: CASSVSGSSTDTQYF
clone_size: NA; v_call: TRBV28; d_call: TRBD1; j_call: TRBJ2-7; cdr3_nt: TGTGCCAGCAGTTTAGGAGAGGCCAGGGGGCTCTACGAGCAGTACTTC; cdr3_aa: CASSLGEARGLYEQYF
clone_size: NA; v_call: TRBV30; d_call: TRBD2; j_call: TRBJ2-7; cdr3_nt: TGTGCCTGGAGTCTACCCCCGGGAGGCGAGCAGTACTTC; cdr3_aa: CAWSLPPGGEQYF
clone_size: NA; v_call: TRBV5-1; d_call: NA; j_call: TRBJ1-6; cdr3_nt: TGCGCCAGCAGCTTGGTCACCCCGGGCTCCTATAATTCACCCCTCCACTTT; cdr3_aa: CASSLVTPGSYNSPLHF
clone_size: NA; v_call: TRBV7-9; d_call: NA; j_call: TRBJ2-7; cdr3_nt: TGTGCCAGCAGCTACCCGCGGAGTAGCGTCGCCCCCGAGCAGTACTTC; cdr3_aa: CASSYPRSSVAPEQYF
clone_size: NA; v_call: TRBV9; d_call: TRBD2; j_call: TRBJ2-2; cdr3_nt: TGTGCCAGCAGCGTAGACCCAGCGGGAGTGGCCGGGGAGCTGTTTTTT; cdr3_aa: CASSVDPAGVAGELFF
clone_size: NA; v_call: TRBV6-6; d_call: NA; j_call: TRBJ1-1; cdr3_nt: TGTGCCAGCAGTTACTCATCAAAGACAGTAAACACTGAAGCTTTCTTT; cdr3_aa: CASSYSSKTVNTEAFF
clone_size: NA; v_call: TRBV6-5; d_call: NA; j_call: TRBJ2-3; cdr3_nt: TGTGCCAGCGCTCTATCGGACAGATACACAGATACGCAGTATTTT; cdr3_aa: CASALSDRYTDTQYF
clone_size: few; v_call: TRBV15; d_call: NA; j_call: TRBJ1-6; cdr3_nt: TGTGCCACCAGCAGAGTCCGAACTAATAATTCACCCCTCCACTTT; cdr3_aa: CATSRVRTNNSPLHF
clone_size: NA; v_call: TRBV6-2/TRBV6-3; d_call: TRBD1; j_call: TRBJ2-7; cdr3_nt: TGTGCCAGCAGTTATCCAGGACAGGGGTCTCAGTACGAGCAGTACTTC; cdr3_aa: CASSYPGQGSQYEQYF
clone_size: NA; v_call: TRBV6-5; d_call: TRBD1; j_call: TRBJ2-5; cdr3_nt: TGTGCCAGCAGACAGGGGCAGGGGGAGACCCAGTACTTC; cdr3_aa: CASRQGQGETQYF
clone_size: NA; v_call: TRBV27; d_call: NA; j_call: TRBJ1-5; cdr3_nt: TGTGCCAGCAGTCCGATTACGGGACTTGGGGATCAGCCCCAGCATTTT; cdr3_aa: CASSPITGLGDQPQHF
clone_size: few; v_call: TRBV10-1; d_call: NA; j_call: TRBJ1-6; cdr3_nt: TGCGCCAGCAGTGTGAGCCGGGATTCACCCCTCCACTTT; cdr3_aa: CASSVSRDSPLHF
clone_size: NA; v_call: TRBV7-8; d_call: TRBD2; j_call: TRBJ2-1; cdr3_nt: TGTGCCAGCAGCTTAGCTTTAAGGACTAGCGGGAGTTACAATGAGCAGTTCTTC; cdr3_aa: CASSLALRTSGSYNEQFF
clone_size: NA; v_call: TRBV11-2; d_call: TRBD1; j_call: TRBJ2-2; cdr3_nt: TGTGCCAGCAGCTTACCAACCCTCGGACAGGGGGCGAACACCGGGGAGCTGTTTTTT; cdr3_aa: CASSLPTLGQGANTGELFF
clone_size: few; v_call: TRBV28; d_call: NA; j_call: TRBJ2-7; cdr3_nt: TGTGCCAGCAGTCAAAATCCGCGGGGCGAGCAGTACTTC; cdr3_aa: CASSQNPRGEQYF
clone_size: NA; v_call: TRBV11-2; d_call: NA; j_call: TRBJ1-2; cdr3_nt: TGTGCCAGCAGCTTGGACAGCCGAGCCCCTAATGGCTACACCTTC; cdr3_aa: CASSLDSRAPNGYTF
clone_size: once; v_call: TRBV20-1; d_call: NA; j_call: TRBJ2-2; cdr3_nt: TGCAGTGCTAGTGTGGGGGCCCATAGCACCGGGGAGCTGTTTTTT; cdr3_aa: CSASVGAHSTGELFF
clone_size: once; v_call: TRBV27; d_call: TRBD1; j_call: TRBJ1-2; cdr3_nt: TGTGCCAGCAGTTTACAGGGCAGGGGGGACTATGGCTACACCTTC; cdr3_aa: CASSLQGRGDYGYTF
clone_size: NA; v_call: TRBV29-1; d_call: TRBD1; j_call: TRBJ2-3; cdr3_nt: TGCAGCGTTGCGTCCGGACAGGGCACAGATACGCAGTATTTT; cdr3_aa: CSVASGQGTDTQYF
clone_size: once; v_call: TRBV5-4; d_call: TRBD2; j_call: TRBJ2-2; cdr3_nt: TGTGCCAGCAGGGATTGGGTCGGGGGGTCGGGCACCGGGGAGCTGTTTTTT; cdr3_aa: CASRDWVGGSGTGELFF
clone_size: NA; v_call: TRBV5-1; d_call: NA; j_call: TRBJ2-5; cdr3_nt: TGCGCCAGCAGCTCGACGGGAGCGGGTCTATATCGGTTGCAGACCCAGTACTTC; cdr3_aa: CASSSTGAGLYRLQTQYF
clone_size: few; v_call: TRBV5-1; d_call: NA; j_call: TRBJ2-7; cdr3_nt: TGCGCCAGCAGCTTGGAGGGGCTAACCCTCCTCTACGAGCAGTACTTC; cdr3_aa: CASSLEGLTLLYEQYF
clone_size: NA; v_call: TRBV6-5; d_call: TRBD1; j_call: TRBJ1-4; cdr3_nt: TGTGCCAGCAGTTACCGGGGGGACAGGGGGGAAAAACTGTTTTTT; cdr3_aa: CASSYRGDRGEKLFF
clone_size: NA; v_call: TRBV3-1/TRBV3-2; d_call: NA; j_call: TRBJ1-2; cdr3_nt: TGTGCCAGCAGCCAAGATCAGGGGCACTATGGCTACACCTTC; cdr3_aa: CASSQDQGHYGYTF
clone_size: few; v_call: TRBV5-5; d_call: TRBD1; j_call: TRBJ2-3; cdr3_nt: TGTGCCAGCAGCTCCGGGACAGGGGAAGATACGCAGTATTTT; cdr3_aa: CASSSGTGEDTQYF
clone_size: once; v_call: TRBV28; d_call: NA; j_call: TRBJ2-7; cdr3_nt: TGTGCCAGCAGTTTATACTCAGGGCGACCCTACGAGCAGTACTTC; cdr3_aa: CASSLYSGRPYEQYF
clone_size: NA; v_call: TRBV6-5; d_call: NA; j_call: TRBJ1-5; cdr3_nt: TGTGCCAGCAGTTACGGAACGCCGGGTCAGCCCCAGCATTTT; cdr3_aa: CASSYGTPGQPQHF
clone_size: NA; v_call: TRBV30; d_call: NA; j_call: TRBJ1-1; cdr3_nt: TGTGCCTGGAGTGTACGCGGATTGAACACTGAAGCTTTCTTT; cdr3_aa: CAWSVRGLNTEAFF
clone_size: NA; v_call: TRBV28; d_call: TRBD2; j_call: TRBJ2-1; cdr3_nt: TGTGCCAGCAGTGGGACTAGTCCCGTGGGTAATGAGCAGTTCTTC; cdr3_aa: CASSGTSPVGNEQFF
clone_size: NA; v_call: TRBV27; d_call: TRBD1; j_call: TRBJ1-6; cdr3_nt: TGTGCCAGCAGTCCCTTTCCGGACAGGGGGACTTCACCCCTCCACTTT; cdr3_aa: CASSPFPDRGTSPLHF
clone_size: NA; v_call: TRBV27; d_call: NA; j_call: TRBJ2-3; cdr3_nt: TGTGCCAGCAGGCCGCGACAGGCCGAAATTAGCACAGATACGCAGTATTTT; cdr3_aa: CASRPRQAEISTDTQYF
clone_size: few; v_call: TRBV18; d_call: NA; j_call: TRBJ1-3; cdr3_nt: TGTGCCAGCTCACCGGACAGATCCGGCAACACCATATATTTT; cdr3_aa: CASSPDRSGNTIYF
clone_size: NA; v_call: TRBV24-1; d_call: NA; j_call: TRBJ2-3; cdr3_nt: TGTGCCACCAGTGACATGATAGCAAATACGCAGTATTTT; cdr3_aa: CATSDMIANTQYF